These 8 T cell receptor beta chains came from one sample sequenced in a study of identifying expanded T cells in peripheral blood. Sequenced by immunoSEQ multiplex PCR; TCRdb stores in-frame clones only, minus some. Among about 78,000 clones, approximately 84% were seen once, and the ten largest hold 18%. What was sequenced was blood. Receptors were obtained from a person aged 18 to 70 in good health.

This sequence joins TRBV7-3 and TRBJ1-4; 8 bases are a match to TRBD1. The CDR3 has 15 amino acids. Germline trimming cut 5 bases from V and 7 bases from J; bases unmatched to any gene: 9. Germline V gene lookup returns CDR1 SGHTA and CDR2 FQGTGA. In nucleotides, the CDR3 is TGTGCCAGCAGCGCTCAGGGGGCTTTGACTGAAAAACTGTTTTTT. Its translation is CASSAQGALTEKLFF.

The V call is TRBV18, the J call TRBJ2-3; 7 bases fit TRBD1. The germline CDR1 and CDR2 sequences are KGHSH and LQKENI. This CDR3 has 16 amino acids. The ends lost 3 bases at V and 0 bases at J; junction bases unmatched: 6. The CDR3 nucleotides are TGTGCCAGCTCACCCAGAGGGACAGCCAGCACAGATACGCAGTATTTT. It codes for CASSPRGTASTDTQYF.

V usage is TRBV27 and J usage is TRBJ2-2, with 7 bases that match TRBD2. The germline V gene encodes CDR1 MNHEY and CDR2 SMNVEV (reference sequence). The CDR3 consists of 17 residues. V lost 6 bases, J lost 0 bases, and 10 bases stayed unmatched. The CDR3 protein is CASSTGLDGANTGELFF. The CDR3 bases are TGTGCCAGCAGCACAGGACTAGACGGGGCGAACACCGGGGAGCTGTTTTTT.

The gene calls are TRBV7-3 and TRBJ2-1; possible D gene TRBD2, 6 bases. The CDR3 has 13 amino acids. Germline V gives CDR1 SGHTA, CDR2 FQGTGA. The V end was cut by 5 bases, the J end by 4 bases, with 9 bases between. CDR3 nucleotides: TGTGCCAGCAGCATGGGACTTTACAATGAGCAGTTCTTC. Translated: CASSMGLYNEQFF. The whole variable domain, remainder taken from reference TRBV7-3 and TRBJ2-1, is GAGVSQTPSNKVTEKGKYVELRCDPISGHTALYWYRQSLGQGPEFLIYFQGTGAADDSGLPNDRFFAVRPEGSVSTLKIQRTERGDSAVYLCASSMGLYNEQFFGPGTRLTVL.

This clone was picked up a small number of times. V usage is TRBV10-3 and J usage is TRBJ2-2; maybe TRBD1 (5 bases). The CDR3 consists of 13 residues. The V gene's germline CDR1 is ENHRY and CDR2 SYGVKD. Trimming left V 6 bases short and J 7 bases short, with 12 bases between. CDR3 residues: CAIRVGASGELFF. The CDR3 coding sequence is TGTGCCATCAGAGTAGGGGCAAGCGGGGAGCTGTTTTTT.

This chain joins TRBV6-1 and TRBJ1-4; 9 positions match TRBD1. The V gene's germline CDR1 is MNHNS and CDR2 SASEGT. Trimming took 6 bases from V and 0 from J; bases not matched to a gene: 2. The CDR3 contains 15 residues. The CDR3 spells CASRGTGSTNEKLFF. In DNA, the CDR3 is TGTGCCAGCAGGGGGACAGGGTCAACTAATGAAAAACTGTTTTTT.

This clone was observed a single time. This chain uses TRBV19 with TRBJ2-7; D uncertain. The CDR3 sequence is 14 residues long. Looked up from germline, CDR1 is LNHDA and CDR2 is SQIVND (reference sequence). Trimming cost V 3 bases and J 6 bases, with 15 bases left between them. The CDR3 DNA follows: TGTGCCAGTAGTATCCCTAACGGAGCCTGCGAGCAGTACTTC. Translation gives CASSIPNGACEQYF.

This sequence joins TRBV28 and TRBJ1-2; TRBD1 aligns across 8 bases. CDR1 and CDR2 (germline): MDHEN, SYDVKM. The CDR3 is made up of 13 amino acids. The V segment lost 5 bases and the J segment 5 bases; nucleotides outside the gene matches: 4. CDR3 region: CASSRTGLYGYTF. The DNA for the CDR3 is TGTGCCAGCAGTCGGACAGGGCTTTATGGCTACACCTTC.